A single sample is the source of the 13 T cell receptor beta chains below, sequenced in a study of T cell responses to AZD1222 COVID-19 vaccine. Assay: immunoSEQ multiplex PCR; the TCRdb copy retains only in-frame clones and omits some. The repertoire consists of around 160,000 clones, with under 95% occurring once and the leading ten covering 5.2%. This specimen consisted of peripheral blood, obtained on day 0 of AZD1222 vaccination. The receptors come from an adult in good health.

The chain uses TRBV5-8 and TRBJ2-6, with no clear D. V lost 0 bases to trimming and J lost 0 bases, with 4 bases between them. From germline, CDR1 is SGHTS and CDR2 YDEGEE. The CDR3 spans 15 residues. The CDR3 spells CASSLDSSGANVLTF. The CDR3 coding sequence is TGTGCCAGCAGCTTGGACAGCTCTGGGGCCAACGTCCTGACTTTC. Using reference TRBV5-8 and TRBJ2-6 for the parts outside the CDR3, the full variable domain is EAGVTQSPTHLIKTRGQQATLRCSPISGHTSVYWYQQALGLGLQFLLWYDEGEERNRGNFPPRFSGRQFPNYSSELNVNALELEDSALYLCASSLDSSGANVLTFGAGSRLTVL.

This chain connects TRBV9 to TRBJ1-6, with D hard to call. This CDR3 is built from 16 residues. The germline V and J ends were trimmed by 5 bases and 0 bases, with 12 bases remaining between them. CDR1 is SGDLS, CDR2 YYNGEE, per germline. The CDR3 spells CASSDEGLSYNSPLHF. The CDR3, as DNA: TGTGCCAGCAGTGACGAAGGACTCTCCTATAATTCACCCCTCCACTTT.

This clone was seen once. The chain links TRBV6-5 to TRBJ2-7, with D maybe TRBD2 (6 bases). Deletions cut 4 bases from V and 3 bases from J, with 13 bases between. There are 14 residues in the CDR3. Germline V CDR1 and CDR2: MNHEY, SVGAGI. The CDR3 region has the DNA TGTGCCAGCAGTTCCCTAATGGGGGGCTACGAGCAGTACTTC. Its translation is CASSSLMGGYEQYF.

This chain joins TRBV19 and TRBJ2-1; the D gene is possibly TRBD2 (5 bases). The V gene lost 5 bases and the J gene lost 9 bases, with 14 bases spanning the gap. The CDR3 has 13 amino acids. CDR1 and CDR2 from the germline V gene are LNHDA and SQIVND (reference sequence). The CDR3 here is CASSAGDVGEQFF. CDR3 nucleotide sequence: TGTGCCAGTAGTGCCGGGGATGTCGGTGAGCAGTTCTTC.

CDR3 loop: CASSTTNQPQHF. The CDR3 bases are TGTGCCAGCAGCACCACTAATCAGCCCCAGCATTTT. V usage is TRBV3-1 (or the pseudogene TRBV3-2) and J usage is TRBJ1-5; D uncertain. The CDR3 is made up of 12 amino acids. The V and J ends lost 5 bases and 4 bases respectively, with 6 bases between them. Germline assignment: CDR1 LGHDT and CDR2 YNNKEL (reference sequence).

V and J are TRBV4-3 and TRBJ1-1; tentatively, D is TRBD1 (5 bases). Trimming shortened V by 0 bases and J by 10 bases, and 15 bases separated the two germline ends. The germline V gene has CDR1 LGHNA and CDR2 YSLEER. The CDR3 is made up of 14 amino acids. The CDR3 region has the DNA TGCGCCAGCAGCCAAGAACGACGGGTGGGGGGAGCTTTCTTT. Its translation is CASSQERRVGGAFF.

The chain joins TRBV11-2 to TRBJ2-1; 8 bases fit TRBD2. Germline CDR1 and CDR2: SGHAT and FQNNGV. The CDR3 is 15 amino acids. V trimming: 5 bases; J trimming: 9 bases; junction bases outside the gene matches: 12. The CDR3 DNA reads TGTGCCAGCAGCCAGATATCTAGCGGGCCCTTTGAGCAGTTCTTC. Translated, it gives CASSQISSGPFEQFF.

The rearrangement links TRBV11-2 to TRBJ1-2, with D unclear. Germline-derived CDR1 and CDR2 are SGHAT and FQNNGV. CDR3 length: 13 residues. Trimming stripped 5 bases from V and 0 bases from J, with 7 bases between. CDR3 region: CASSPNTNYGYTF. The DNA of the CDR3 is TGTGCCAGCAGCCCAAACACTAACTATGGCTACACCTTC.

This chain joins TRBV5-1 and TRBJ2-5, with 7 bases aligning to TRBD2. This CDR3 spans 15 amino acids. The junction had 10 bases not matched to a gene; V was cut back by 3 bases and J by 5 bases. Germline-derived CDR1 and CDR2 are SGHRS and YFSETQ. CDR3 region: CASSSLGGIGETQYF. The CDR3 DNA reads as TGCGCCAGCAGCTCCCTCGGGGGGATCGGGGAGACCCAGTACTTC.

This chain uses TRBV14 with TRBJ2-2; weak D call: TRBD2 (5 bases). Trimming removed 7 bases at V and 6 bases at J, with 12 bases between. CDR3 size: 13 residues. The germline V gene encodes CDR1 SGHDN and CDR2 FVKESK. The CDR3 nucleotides are TGTGCCAGCACGAGGGATATGGCCGGGGAGCTGTTTTTT. It yields the protein CASTRDMAGELFF.

V is TRBV7-2 and J is TRBJ1-1; D possibly corresponds to TRBD1 (5 bases). This CDR3 has 14 amino acids. Germline V CDR1 and CDR2: SGHTA, FQGNSA. V was trimmed by 0 bases and J by 5 bases, leaving 10 bases between them. The CDR3 nucleotides are TGTGCCAGCAGCTTAGCGCGGGGGTTGACTGAAGCTTTCTTT. Translation gives CASSLARGLTEAFF.

This chain connects TRBV6-1 to TRBJ1-5; 7 nucleotides agree with TRBD1. Germline lookup yields CDR1 MNHNS and CDR2 SASEGT. V trimming: 2 bases; J trimming: 9 bases; junction bases outside the gene matches: 19. The CDR3 has 18 amino acids. The CDR3 DNA is TGTGCCAGCAGTGAATCTCTGCACCCGGACAGGCGGATTTGGCCCCAGCATTTT. It specifies CASSESLHPDRRIWPQHF.

The CDR3 protein is CASSLAPYEQYF. CDR3 nucleotides: TGTGCCAGCAGCTTAGCCCCCTACGAGCAGTACTTC. The chain joins TRBV7-2 to TRBJ2-7; D unclear. The CDR3 runs to 12 residues. CDR1 and CDR2 (germline): SGHTA, FQGNSA. V gave up 0 bases and J gave up 2 bases, with 2 bases separating them.